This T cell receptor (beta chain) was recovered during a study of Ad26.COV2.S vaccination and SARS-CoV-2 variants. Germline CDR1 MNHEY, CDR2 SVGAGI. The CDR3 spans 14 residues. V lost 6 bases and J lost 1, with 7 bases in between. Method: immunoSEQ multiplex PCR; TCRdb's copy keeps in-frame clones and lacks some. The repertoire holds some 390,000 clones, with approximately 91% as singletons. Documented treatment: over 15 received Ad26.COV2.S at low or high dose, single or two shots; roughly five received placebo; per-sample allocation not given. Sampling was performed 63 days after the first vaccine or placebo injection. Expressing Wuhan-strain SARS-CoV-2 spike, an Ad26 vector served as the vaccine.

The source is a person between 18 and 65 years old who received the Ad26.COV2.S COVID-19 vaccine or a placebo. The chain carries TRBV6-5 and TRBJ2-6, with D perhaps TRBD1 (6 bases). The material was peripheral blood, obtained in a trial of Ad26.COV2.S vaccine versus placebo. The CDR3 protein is CASRGGSGANVLTF. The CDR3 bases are TGTGCCAGCAGAGGGGGTTCTGGGGCCAACGTCCTGACTTTC.